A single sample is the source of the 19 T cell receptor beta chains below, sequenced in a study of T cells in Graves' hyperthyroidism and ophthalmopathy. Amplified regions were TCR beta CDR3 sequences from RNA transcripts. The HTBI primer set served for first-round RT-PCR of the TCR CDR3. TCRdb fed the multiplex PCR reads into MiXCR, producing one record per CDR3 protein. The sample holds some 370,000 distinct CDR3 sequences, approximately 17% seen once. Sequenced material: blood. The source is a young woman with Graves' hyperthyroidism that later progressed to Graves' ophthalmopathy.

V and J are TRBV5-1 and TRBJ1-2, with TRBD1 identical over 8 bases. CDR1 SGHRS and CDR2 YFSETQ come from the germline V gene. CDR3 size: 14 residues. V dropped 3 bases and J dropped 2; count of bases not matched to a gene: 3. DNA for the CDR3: TGCGCCAGCAGCTCAGGGGGCAGCAACTATGGCTACACCTTC. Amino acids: CASSSGGSNYGYTF. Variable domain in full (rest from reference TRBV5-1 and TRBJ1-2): KAGVTQTPRYLIKTRGQQVTLSCSPISGHRSVSWYQQTPGQGLQFLFEYFSETQRNKGNFPGRFSGRQFSNSRSEMNVSTLELGDSALYLCASSSGGSNYGYTFGSGTRLTVV.

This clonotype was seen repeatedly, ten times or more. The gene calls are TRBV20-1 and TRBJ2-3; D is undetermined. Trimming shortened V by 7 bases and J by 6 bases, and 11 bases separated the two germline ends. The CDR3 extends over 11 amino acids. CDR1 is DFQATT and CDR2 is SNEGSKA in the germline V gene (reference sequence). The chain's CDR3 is CSVSPGDTQYF. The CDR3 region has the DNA TGCAGTGTTAGCCCCGGGGATACGCAGTATTTT.

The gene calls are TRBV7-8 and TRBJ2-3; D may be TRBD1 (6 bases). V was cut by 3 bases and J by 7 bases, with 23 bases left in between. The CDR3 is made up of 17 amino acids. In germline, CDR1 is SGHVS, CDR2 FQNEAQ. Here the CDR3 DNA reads TGTGCCAGCAGCTTGCTACAGGGTATAGCCGAACCTCATACGCAGTATTTT. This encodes CASSLLQGIAEPHTQYF.

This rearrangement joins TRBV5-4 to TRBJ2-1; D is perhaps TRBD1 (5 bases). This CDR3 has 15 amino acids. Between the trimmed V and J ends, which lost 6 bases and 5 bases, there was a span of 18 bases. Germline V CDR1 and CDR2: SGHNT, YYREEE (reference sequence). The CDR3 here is CASIPGPAGHNEQFF. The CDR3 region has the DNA TGTGCCAGCATCCCCGGCCCCGCAGGGCACAATGAGCAGTTCTTC.

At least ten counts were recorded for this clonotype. Here the CDR3 DNA reads TGTGCCTGGGACCGCGGATTTGGAGAGACCCAGTACTTC. It translates to CAWDRGFGETQYF. The chain employs TRBV30 and TRBJ2-5; D gene ambiguous. This CDR3 is 13 amino acids long. V was clipped by 5 bases and J by 4 bases, with 14 bases between them. From germline, CDR1 is GTSNPN and CDR2 SVGIG (reference sequence).

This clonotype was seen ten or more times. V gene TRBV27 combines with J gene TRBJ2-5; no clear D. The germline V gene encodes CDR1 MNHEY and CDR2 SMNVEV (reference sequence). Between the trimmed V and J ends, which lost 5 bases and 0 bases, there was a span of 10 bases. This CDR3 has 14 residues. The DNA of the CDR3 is TGTGCCAGCAGTCCCAACTTGTACCAAGAGACCCAGTACTTC. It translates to CASSPNLYQETQYF.

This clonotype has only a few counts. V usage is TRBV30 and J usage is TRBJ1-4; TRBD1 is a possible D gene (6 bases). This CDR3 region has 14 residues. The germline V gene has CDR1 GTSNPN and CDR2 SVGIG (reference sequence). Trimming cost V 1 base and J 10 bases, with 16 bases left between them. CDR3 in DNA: TGTGCCTGGAGTGAGGGACATTCCCGCGGAAAACTGTTTTTT. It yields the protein CAWSEGHSRGKLFF.

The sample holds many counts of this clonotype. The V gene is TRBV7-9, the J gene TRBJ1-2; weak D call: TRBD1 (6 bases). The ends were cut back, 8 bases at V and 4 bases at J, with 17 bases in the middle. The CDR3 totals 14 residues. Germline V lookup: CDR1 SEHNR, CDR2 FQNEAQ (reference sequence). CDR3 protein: CASPRRGRGYGYTF. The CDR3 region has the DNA TGTGCCAGCCCCCGCCGGGGGCGGGGCTATGGCTACACCTTC. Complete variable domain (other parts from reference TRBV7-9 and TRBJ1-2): DTGVSQNPRHKITKRGQNVTFRCDPISEHNRLYWYRQTLGQGPEFLTYFQNEAQLEKSRLLSDRFSAERPKGSFSTLEIQRTEQGDSAMYLCASPRRGRGYGYTFGSGTRLTVV.

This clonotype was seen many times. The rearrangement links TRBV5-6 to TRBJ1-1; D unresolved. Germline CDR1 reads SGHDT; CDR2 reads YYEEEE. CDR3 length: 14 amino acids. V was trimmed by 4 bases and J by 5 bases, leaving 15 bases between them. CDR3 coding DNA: TGTGCCAGCAGCCAACTGACATTGGGGACTGAAGCTTTCTTT. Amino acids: CASSQLTLGTEAFF.

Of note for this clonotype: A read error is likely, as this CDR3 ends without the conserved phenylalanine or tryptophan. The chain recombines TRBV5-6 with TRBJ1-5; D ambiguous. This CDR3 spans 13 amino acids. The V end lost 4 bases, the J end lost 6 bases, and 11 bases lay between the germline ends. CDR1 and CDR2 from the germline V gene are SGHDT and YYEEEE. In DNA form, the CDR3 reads TGTGCCAGCAGCGTCGGGGAGGGTCAGCCCCAGCATCTT. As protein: CASSVGEGQPQHL.

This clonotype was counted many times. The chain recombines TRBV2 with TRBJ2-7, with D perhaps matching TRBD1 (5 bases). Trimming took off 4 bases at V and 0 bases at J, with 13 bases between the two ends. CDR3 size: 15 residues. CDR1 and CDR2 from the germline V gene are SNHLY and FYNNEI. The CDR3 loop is CASSVEGASSYEQYF. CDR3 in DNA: TGTGCCAGCAGTGTCGAAGGGGCTAGCTCCTACGAGCAGTACTTC.

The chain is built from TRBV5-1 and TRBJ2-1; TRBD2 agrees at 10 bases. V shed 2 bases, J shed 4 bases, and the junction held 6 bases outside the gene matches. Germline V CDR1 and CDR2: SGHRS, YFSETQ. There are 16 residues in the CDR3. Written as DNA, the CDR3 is TGCGCCAGCAGCTTCCCCTCTAGCGGGAGATACAATGAGCAGTTCTTC. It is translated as CASSFPSSGRYNEQFF.

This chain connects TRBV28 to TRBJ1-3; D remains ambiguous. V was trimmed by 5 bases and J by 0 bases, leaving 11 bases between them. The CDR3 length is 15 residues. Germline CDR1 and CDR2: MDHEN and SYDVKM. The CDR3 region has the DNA TGTGCCAGCAGTGATCCCAATGCCTCTGGAAACACCATATATTTT. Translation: CASSDPNASGNTIYF.

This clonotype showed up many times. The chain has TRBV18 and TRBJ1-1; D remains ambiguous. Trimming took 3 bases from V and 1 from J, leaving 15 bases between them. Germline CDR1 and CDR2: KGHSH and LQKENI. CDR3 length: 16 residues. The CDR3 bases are TGTGCCAGCTCACCCCTTTGGAAGGGAGAGAACACTGAAGCTTTCTTT. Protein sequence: CASSPLWKGENTEAFF.

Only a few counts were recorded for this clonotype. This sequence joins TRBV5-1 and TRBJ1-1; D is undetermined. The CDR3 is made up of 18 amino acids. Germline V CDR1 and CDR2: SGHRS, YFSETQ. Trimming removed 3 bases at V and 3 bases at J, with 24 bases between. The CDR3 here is CASSSSLLRRGRYTEAFF. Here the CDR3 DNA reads TGCGCCAGCAGCTCGTCTCTCCTTCGACGTGGGCGGTACACTGAAGCTTTCTTT.

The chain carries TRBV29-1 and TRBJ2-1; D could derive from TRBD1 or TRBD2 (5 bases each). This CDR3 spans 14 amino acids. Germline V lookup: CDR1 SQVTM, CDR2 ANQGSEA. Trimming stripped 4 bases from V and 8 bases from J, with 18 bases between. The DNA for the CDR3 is TGCAGCGTTGGGGGGTATGGCAACATCGATGAGCAGTTCTTC. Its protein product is CSVGGYGNIDEQFF.

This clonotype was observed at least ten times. CDR3 DNA sequence: TGTGCCAGCAGTTTATTCGGGAGGAATGAGCAGTTCTTC. It codes for CASSLFGRNEQFF. The V gene is TRBV27, the J gene TRBJ2-1; 7 bases match TRBD2. Germline CDR1 is MNHEY and CDR2 is SMNVEV (reference sequence). The CDR3 totals 13 residues. Germline trimming cut 1 base from V and 7 bases from J; bases unmatched to any gene: 1.

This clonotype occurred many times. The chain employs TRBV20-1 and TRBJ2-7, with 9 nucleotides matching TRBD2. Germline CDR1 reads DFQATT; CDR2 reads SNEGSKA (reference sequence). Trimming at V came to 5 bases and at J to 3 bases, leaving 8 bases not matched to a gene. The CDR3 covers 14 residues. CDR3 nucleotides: TGCAGTGCTCCTCTCGGAGCGGGAGGCTACGAGCAGTACTTC. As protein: CSAPLGAGGYEQYF.

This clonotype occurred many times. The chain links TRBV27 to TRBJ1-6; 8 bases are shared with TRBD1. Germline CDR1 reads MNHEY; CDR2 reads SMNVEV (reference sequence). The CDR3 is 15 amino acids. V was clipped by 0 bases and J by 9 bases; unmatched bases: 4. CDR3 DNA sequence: TGTGCCAGCAGTTTATCGCTCAGGGGGCTTTCACCCCTCCACTTT. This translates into CASSLSLRGLSPLHF.